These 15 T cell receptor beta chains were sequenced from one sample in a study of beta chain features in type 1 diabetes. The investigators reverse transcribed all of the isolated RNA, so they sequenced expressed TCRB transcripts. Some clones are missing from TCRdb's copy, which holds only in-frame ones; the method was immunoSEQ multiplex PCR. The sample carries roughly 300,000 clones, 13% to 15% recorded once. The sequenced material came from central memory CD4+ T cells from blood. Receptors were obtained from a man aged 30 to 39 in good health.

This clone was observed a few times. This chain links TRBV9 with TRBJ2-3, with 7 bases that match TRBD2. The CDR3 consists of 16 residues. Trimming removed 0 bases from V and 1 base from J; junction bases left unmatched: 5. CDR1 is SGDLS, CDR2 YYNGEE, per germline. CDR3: CASSVGSGAGTDTQYF. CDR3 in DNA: TGTGCCAGCAGCGTAGGGAGCGGGGCTGGCACAGATACGCAGTATTTT.

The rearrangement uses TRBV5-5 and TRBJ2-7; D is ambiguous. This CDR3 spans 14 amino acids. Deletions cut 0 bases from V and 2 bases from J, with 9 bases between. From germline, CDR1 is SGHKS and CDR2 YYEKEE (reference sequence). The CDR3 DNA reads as TGTGCCAGCAGCTTGGATTTTGTACCCTACGAGCAGTACTTC. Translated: CASSLDFVPYEQYF.

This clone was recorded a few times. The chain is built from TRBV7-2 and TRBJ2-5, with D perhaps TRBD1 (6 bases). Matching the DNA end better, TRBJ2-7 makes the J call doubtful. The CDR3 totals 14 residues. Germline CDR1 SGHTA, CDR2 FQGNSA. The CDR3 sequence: CASSLAQGLGEQYF. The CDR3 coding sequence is TGTGCCAGCAGCTTAGCTCAGGGGTTGGGCGAGCAGTACTTC.

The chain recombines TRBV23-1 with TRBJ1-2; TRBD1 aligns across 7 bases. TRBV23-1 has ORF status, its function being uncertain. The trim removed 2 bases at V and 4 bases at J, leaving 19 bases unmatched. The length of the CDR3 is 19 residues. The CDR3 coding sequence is TGCGCCAGCAGTCAAAAAAGGACAGGTACAGGGGCCGCGGTCTATGGCTACACCTTC. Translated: CASSQKRTGTGAAVYGYTF.

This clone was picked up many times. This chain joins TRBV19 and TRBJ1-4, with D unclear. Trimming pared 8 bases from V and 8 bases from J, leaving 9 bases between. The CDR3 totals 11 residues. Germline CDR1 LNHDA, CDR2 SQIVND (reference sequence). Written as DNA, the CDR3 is TGTGCCAGTTCGGTCAGGGAAAAACTGTTTTTT. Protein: CASSVREKLFF.

The CDR3 reads CASSHERSSQYF. CDR3 nucleotides: TGTGCCAGCAGCCACGAAAGGAGCAGCCAGTACTTC. J is TRBJ2-5 and V is TRBV7-7; no clear D gene. Trimming removed 5 bases at V and 10 bases at J, with 14 bases between. Germline V gene sequence: CDR1 SSHAT, CDR2 FNYEAQ (reference sequence). The CDR3 spans 12 residues.

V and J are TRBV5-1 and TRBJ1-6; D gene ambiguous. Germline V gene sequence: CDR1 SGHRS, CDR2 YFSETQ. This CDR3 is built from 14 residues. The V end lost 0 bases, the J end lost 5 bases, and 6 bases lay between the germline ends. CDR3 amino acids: CASSLVGDNSPLHF. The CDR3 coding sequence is TGCGCCAGCAGCTTGGTAGGTGATAATTCACCCCTCCACTTT.

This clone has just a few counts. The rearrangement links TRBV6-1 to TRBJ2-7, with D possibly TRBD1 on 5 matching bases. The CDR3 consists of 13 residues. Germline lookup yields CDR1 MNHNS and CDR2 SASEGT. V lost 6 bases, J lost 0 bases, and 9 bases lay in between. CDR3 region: CASRLQVSYEQYF. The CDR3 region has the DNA TGTGCCAGCAGACTACAGGTCTCCTACGAGCAGTACTTC.

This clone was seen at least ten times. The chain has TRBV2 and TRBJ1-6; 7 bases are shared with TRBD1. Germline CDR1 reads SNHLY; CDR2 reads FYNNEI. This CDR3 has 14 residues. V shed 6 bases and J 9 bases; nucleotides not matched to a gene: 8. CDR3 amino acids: CASSKDRLTSPLHF. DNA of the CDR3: TGTGCCAGCAGCAAGGACAGGTTGACTTCACCCCTCCACTTT.

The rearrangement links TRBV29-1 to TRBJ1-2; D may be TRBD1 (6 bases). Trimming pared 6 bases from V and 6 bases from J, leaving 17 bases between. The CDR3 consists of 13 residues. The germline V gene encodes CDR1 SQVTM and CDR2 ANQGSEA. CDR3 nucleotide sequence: TGCAGCGTACAAAGGGGGTCGTCAGATGGCTACACCTTC. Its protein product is CSVQRGSSDGYTF.

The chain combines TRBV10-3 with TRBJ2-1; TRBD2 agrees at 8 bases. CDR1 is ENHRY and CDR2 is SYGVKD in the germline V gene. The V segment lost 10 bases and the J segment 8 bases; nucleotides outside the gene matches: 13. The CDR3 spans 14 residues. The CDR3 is CATSFAGGGDEQFF. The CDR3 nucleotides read TGTGCCACCTCCTTCGCGGGAGGTGGGGATGAGCAGTTCTTC.

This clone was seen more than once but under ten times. This chain's CDR3 is CASTPLDSIGNEQFF. The CDR3 nucleotides read TGTGCCAGTACTCCCTTGGACTCTATAGGGAATGAGCAGTTCTTC. The chain couples TRBV19 to TRBJ2-1; D possibly corresponds to TRBD2 (5 bases). The CDR3 is 15 residues long. V was pared by 7 bases and J by 7 bases, with 20 bases between. The germline CDR1 and CDR2 sequences are LNHDA and SQIVND (reference sequence). Full variable domain (missing parts from reference TRBV19 and TRBJ2-1): DGGITQSPKYLFRKEGQNVTLSCEQNLNHDAMYWYRQDPGQGLRLIYYSQIVNDFQKGDIAEGYSVSREKKESFPLTVTSAQKNPTAFYLCASTPLDSIGNEQFFGPGTRLTVL.

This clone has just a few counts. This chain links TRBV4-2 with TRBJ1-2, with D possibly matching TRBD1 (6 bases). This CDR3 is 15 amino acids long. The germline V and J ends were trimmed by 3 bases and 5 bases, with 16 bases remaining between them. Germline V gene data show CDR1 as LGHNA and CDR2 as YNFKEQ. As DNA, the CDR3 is TGTGCCAGCAGCCAGGGTTCTGGAGGGACATATGGCTACACCTTC. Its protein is CASSQGSGGTYGYTF.

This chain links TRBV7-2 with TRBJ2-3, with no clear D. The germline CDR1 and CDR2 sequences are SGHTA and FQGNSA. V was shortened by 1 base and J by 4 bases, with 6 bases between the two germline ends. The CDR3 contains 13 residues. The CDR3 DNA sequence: TGTGCCAGCAGCTTAGATAACGCAGATACGCAGTATTTT. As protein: CASSLDNADTQYF.

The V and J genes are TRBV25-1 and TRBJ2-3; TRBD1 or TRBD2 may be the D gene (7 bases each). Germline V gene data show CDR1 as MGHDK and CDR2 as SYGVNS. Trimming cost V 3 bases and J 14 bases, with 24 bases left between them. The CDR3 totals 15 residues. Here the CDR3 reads CASSELSGRGQVMYF. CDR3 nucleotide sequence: TGTGCCAGCAGTGAGCTTTCAGGGAGGGGGCAAGTCATGTATTTT.